A single sample gave rise to the 27 T cell receptor beta chains below, sequenced in a study of STAT3 mutations in large granular lymphocyte leukemia. For these receptors, no antigen is known. Study-level findings and limits: At least one immunodominant TCR beta clonotype appeared in every T-cell large granular lymphocyte leukemia patient.

Here immunoSEQ multiplex PCR was the method, and the copy in TCRdb shows in-frame clones only, minus some. The sample lists several thousand clones, around 89% occurring once. The sample taken for sequencing was peripheral blood mononuclear cells. The source of these receptors is an elderly man with T-cell large granular lymphocyte leukemia. Some clones in this sample may be carry-over from other donors' samples.

The chain recombines TRBV30 with TRBJ2-3; D may be TRBD2 (7 bases). The germline V gene has CDR1 GTSNPN and CDR2 SVGIG (reference sequence). V was clipped by 0 bases and J by 0 bases, with 13 bases between them. The CDR3 consists of 16 residues. CDR3 amino acids: CAWSVEGGDSTDTQYF. The CDR3 nucleotides are TGTGCCTGGAGTGTAGAAGGGGGGGACAGCACAGATACGCAGTATTTT.

The chain combines TRBV4-3 with TRBJ1-1; 7 bases align to TRBD1. The junction had 0 bases not matched to a gene; V was cut back by 4 bases and J by 7 bases. The CDR3 covers 11 residues. CDR1 and CDR2 from the germline V gene are LGHNA and YSLEER. The CDR3 reads CASSRQGEAFF. CDR3 nucleotides: TGCGCCAGCAGCCGACAGGGTGAAGCTTTCTTT.

This chain connects TRBV7-9 to TRBJ1-2; D possibly corresponds to TRBD1 (5 bases). CDR3 size: 14 residues. Trimming stripped 5 bases from V and 0 bases from J, with 10 bases between. Germline-derived CDR1 and CDR2 are SEHNR and FQNEAQ (reference sequence). CDR3 sequence: CASSLPGANYGYTF. In DNA, the CDR3 is TGTGCCAGCAGCCTACCGGGGGCTAACTATGGCTACACCTTC.

The rearrangement joins TRBV5-1 to TRBJ2-5; D remains unclear. The CDR3 spans 15 residues. The V gene lost 4 bases and the J gene lost 5 bases, with 18 bases spanning the gap. CDR1 is SGHRS and CDR2 is YFSETQ in the germline V gene. CDR3 DNA: TGCGCCAGCAGCCCGCAGACCTGGGTACGGGAGACCCAGTACTTC. It translates to CASSPQTWVRETQYF.

The chain couples TRBV5-1 to TRBJ2-5; no clear D. V dropped 1 base and J dropped 3 bases, with 4 bases sitting between them. CDR3 length: 12 residues. CDR1 and CDR2 from the germline V gene are SGHRS and YFSETQ. The CDR3 sequence: CASSLLEETQYF. The CDR3, as DNA: TGCGCCAGCAGCTTGCTAGAAGAGACCCAGTACTTC.

The genes are TRBV12-5 and TRBJ1-6, with D unclear. Trimming left V 7 bases short and J 2 bases short, with 12 bases between. Germline V gene data show CDR1 as LGHNT and CDR2 as FRNRAP. This CDR3 contains 15 residues. CDR3 coding DNA: TGTGCTAGTGCCTCTAGGTCTACCTATAATTCACCCCTCCACTTT. Protein: CASASRSTYNSPLHF.

This rearrangement joins TRBV5-1 to TRBJ2-5; D remains ambiguous. Germline lookup yields CDR1 SGHRS and CDR2 YFSETQ. The CDR3 consists of 14 residues. V was trimmed by 0 bases and J by 3 bases, leaving 9 bases between them. In DNA form, the CDR3 reads TGCGCCAGCAGCTTGGCCCGGAGTAAAGAGACCCAGTACTTC. This gives the protein CASSLARSKETQYF.

V gene TRBV6-6 combines with J gene TRBJ1-2; possible D gene TRBD1, 6 bases. This CDR3 comprises 16 residues. The germline V gene encodes CDR1 MNHNY and CDR2 SVGAGI (reference sequence). V shed 7 bases and J shed 0 bases, with 18 bases lying between them. The CDR3 reads CASIKVRGAANYGYTF. CDR3 sequence (DNA): TGTGCCAGCATAAAGGTCCGGGGGGCGGCTAACTATGGCTACACCTTC.

The chain is built from TRBV4-3 and TRBJ2-2; 7 positions agree with TRBD2. Germline CDR1 reads LGHNA; CDR2 reads YSLEER. This CDR3 comprises 19 residues. V was pared by 1 base and J by 0 bases, with 11 bases of the junction left unmatched. CDR3 amino acids: CASSQGIKWRETNTGELFF. CDR3 coding DNA: TGCGCCAGCAGCCAAGGGATCAAGTGGCGGGAGACGAACACCGGGGAGCTGTTTTTT.

The chain joins TRBV6-6 to TRBJ2-7; either TRBD1 or TRBD2 may fit D (7 bases each). Germline-derived CDR1 and CDR2 are MNHNY and SVGAGI (reference sequence). Trimming pared 7 bases from V and 4 bases from J, leaving 14 bases between. This CDR3 comprises 13 residues. As DNA, the CDR3 is TGTGCCAGCATTTGGCAGGGGGGGTACGAGCAGTACTTC. Translation gives CASIWQGGYEQYF.

This clone was seen a few times. The chain links TRBV29-1 to TRBJ1-5, with D maybe TRBD1 (6 bases). Per the germline V gene, CDR1 is SQVTM and CDR2 is ANQGSEA. This CDR3 is built from 14 residues. Trimming stripped 4 bases from V and 4 bases from J, with 14 bases between. CDR3 region: CSVAPDSTNQPQHF. The DNA of the CDR3 is TGCAGCGTTGCCCCGGACAGTACTAATCAGCCCCAGCATTTT.

J is TRBJ1-6 and V is TRBV23-1; no clear D gene. TRBV23-1 is assigned to the ORF class and has an uncertain function. With 6 bases removed from V and 1 base from J, the gap between germline ends came to 7 bases. There are 14 residues in the CDR3. The CDR3 DNA reads as TGCGCCAGCAGCCTTCCATCCTATAATTCACCCCTCCACTTT. Encoded protein: CASSLPSYNSPLHF.

This chain links TRBV5-4 with TRBJ2-5; D may be TRBD2 (5 bases). This CDR3 is 15 amino acids long. V dropped 6 bases and J dropped 3 bases, with 18 bases sitting between them. In germline, CDR1 is SGHNT, CDR2 YYREEE (reference sequence). CDR3 region: CASKSSSDAKETQYF. The CDR3 region has the DNA TGTGCCAGCAAATCTAGCAGCGACGCTAAAGAGACCCAGTACTTC.

V is TRBV9 and J is TRBJ2-5, with 11 bases identical to TRBD2. In germline, CDR1 is SGDLS, CDR2 YYNGEE. CDR3 length equals 16 residues. Trimming took 3 bases from V and 4 from J; bases not matched to a gene: 8. This CDR3 is CASSAAPGTSGETQYF. The CDR3 region has the DNA TGTGCCAGCAGCGCCGCCCCCGGGACTAGCGGAGAGACCCAGTACTTC.

The V and J genes are TRBV29-1 and TRBJ1-1; weak D call: TRBD1 (5 bases). Trimming took off 5 bases at V and 1 base at J, with 11 bases between the two ends. CDR3 size: 13 residues. The germline V gene has CDR1 SQVTM and CDR2 ANQGSEA. The CDR3 spells CSVHRTQNTEAFF. As DNA, the CDR3 is TGCAGCGTTCATCGGACACAGAACACTGAAGCTTTCTTT.

V and J are TRBV5-1 and TRBJ1-3; D gene ambiguous. CDR1 is SGHRS, CDR2 YFSETQ, per germline. The CDR3 covers 14 residues. The ends were cut back, 0 bases at V and 4 bases at J, with 8 bases in the middle. The CDR3, as DNA: TGCGCCAGCAGCTTGGGGCAGATGGGAAACACCATATATTTT. Protein product: CASSLGQMGNTIYF.

The chain has TRBV30 and TRBJ1-1, with D perhaps TRBD1 (6 bases). The germline V and J ends were trimmed by 5 bases and 5 bases, with 15 bases remaining between them. Germline V lookup: CDR1 GTSNPN, CDR2 SVGIG (reference sequence). This CDR3 has 13 residues. The CDR3 protein is CAWARTARTEAFF. CDR3 DNA: TGTGCCTGGGCCAGGACAGCGAGGACTGAAGCTTTCTTT. Combining the CDR3 with reference TRBV30 and TRBJ1-1 gives the whole variable domain SQTIHQWPATLVQPVGSPLSLECTVEGTSNPNLYWYRQAAGRGLQLLFYSVGIGQISSEVPQNLSASRPQDRQFILSSKKLLLSDSGFYLCAWARTARTEAFFGQGTRLTVV.

The rearrangement uses TRBV30 and TRBJ1-6; no reliable D call. Looked up from germline, CDR1 is GTSNPN and CDR2 is SVGIG (reference sequence). The CDR3 is 15 residues long. Here the CDR3 DNA reads TGTGCTTCTACCCCCGATGAGTCCTATAATTCACCCCTCCACTTT. Protein product: CASTPDESYNSPLHF.

This sequence joins TRBV5-1 and TRBJ2-7; D is possibly TRBD1 or TRBD2 (5 bases each). The CDR3 has 14 residues. The ends were cut back, 0 bases at V and 2 bases at J, with 9 bases in the middle. Germline V gives CDR1 SGHRS, CDR2 YFSETQ. In nucleotides, the CDR3 is TGCGCCAGCAGCTTGGGAGGGGCCGCCTACGAGCAGTACTTC. Translating it yields CASSLGGAAYEQYF.

The rearrangement uses TRBV4-2 and TRBJ1-5; no clear D gene. This CDR3 has 13 residues. V was pared by 0 bases and J by 8 bases, with 8 bases between. Germline loops: CDR1 LGHNA, CDR2 YNFKEQ. The CDR3 sequence is CASSQDPGKPQHF. Written as DNA, the CDR3 is TGTGCCAGCAGCCAAGATCCGGGAAAGCCCCAGCATTTT.

The chain links TRBV19 to TRBJ1-2, with D uncertain. The V end was cut by 6 bases, the J end by 4 bases, with 15 bases between. The CDR3 covers 14 residues. Germline V CDR1 and CDR2: LNHDA, SQIVND (reference sequence). This chain's CDR3 is CASRHAPTVYGYTF. CDR3 in DNA: TGTGCCAGTAGGCATGCACCTACAGTCTATGGCTACACCTTC.

This clone has more than one count but fewer than ten. The chain couples TRBV18 to TRBJ1-1; D gene ambiguous. The CDR3 is 14 residues long. V lost 0 bases and J lost 1, with 6 bases in between. The germline CDR1 and CDR2 sequences are KGHSH and LQKENI. The CDR3 bases are TGTGCCAGCTCACCACCGGCCAGGAACACTGAAGCTTTCTTT. It yields the protein CASSPPARNTEAFF. The variable domain in full, with the rest retrieved from reference TRBV18 and TRBJ1-1, is NAGVMQNPRHLVRRRGQEARLRCSPMKGHSHVYWYRQLPEEGLKFMVYLQKENIIDESGMPKERFSAEFPKEGPSILRIQQVVRGDSAAYFCASSPPARNTEAFFGQGTRLTVV.

This chain joins TRBV7-9 and TRBJ1-4; 10 bases are a match to TRBD1. This CDR3 is built from 19 residues. The germline CDR1 and CDR2 sequences are SEHNR and FQNEAQ (reference sequence). V shed 1 base and J 2 bases; nucleotides not matched to a gene: 10. This CDR3 is CASSLEFRRTGGTNEKLFF. The CDR3, as DNA: TGTGCCAGCAGCTTAGAATTTCGGAGGACAGGGGGGACTAATGAAAAACTGTTTTTT.

The V and J genes are TRBV5-8 and TRBJ1-1, with a weak D call TRBD1 (5 bases). The ends were cut back, 2 bases at V and 0 bases at J, with 8 bases in the middle. The V gene's germline CDR1 is SGHTS and CDR2 YDEGEE. The CDR3 covers 14 residues. CDR3 amino acids: CASSFGTLNTEAFF. The CDR3 nucleotides are TGTGCCAGCAGCTTCGGGACCTTGAACACTGAAGCTTTCTTT.

This rearrangement joins TRBV6-6 to TRBJ1-5; 8 nucleotides line up with TRBD1. This CDR3 spans 12 amino acids. With V trimmed by 10 bases and J by 4 bases, 3 bases remained unmatched. Germline V lookup: CDR1 MNHNY, CDR2 SVGAGI (reference sequence). In DNA form, the CDR3 reads TGTGCCATTACAGGGGGGAATCAGCCCCAGCATTTT. Encoded protein: CAITGGNQPQHF.

The chain combines TRBV11-2 with TRBJ1-3; TRBD1 is a possible D gene (6 bases). The CDR3 runs to 16 residues. V was shortened by 2 bases and J by 1 base, with 12 bases between the two germline ends. From germline, CDR1 is SGHAT and CDR2 FQNNGV. The CDR3 DNA reads as TGTGCCAGCAGCTTACTCAGGGGAAGATCTGGAAACACCATATATTTT. It codes for CASSLLRGRSGNTIYF.

The chain is built from TRBV6-1 and TRBJ2-3; 10 nucleotides line up with TRBD2. This CDR3 contains 17 residues. Germline-derived CDR1 and CDR2 are MNHNS and SASEGT. The V segment lost 3 bases and the J segment 0 bases; nucleotides outside the gene matches: 6. The CDR3 protein is CASSDGLADPSTDTQYF. CDR3 DNA: TGTGCCAGCAGTGATGGACTAGCGGACCCTAGCACAGATACGCAGTATTTT.